The 9 T cell receptor beta chains below all came from one sample that was sequenced in a study of T cell repertoires in ileal Crohn's disease. Sequenced by immunoSEQ multiplex PCR; TCRdb stores in-frame clones only, minus some. The sample records over 10,000 clones, around two thirds being singletons. Time point in this sample: neoterminal ileum biopsy at postoperative endoscopy, about 6 months after surgery. The sequenced sample was ileal tissue. Receptor source: an adult with Crohn's disease.

The chain uses TRBV11-2 and TRBJ1-1; 8 bases are a match to TRBD1. V lost 5 bases and J lost 11; bases outside the gene matches: 16. The CDR3 sequence is 15 residues long. The germline gives CDR1 SGHAT, CDR2 FQNNGV. CDR3 residues: CASSPGAGGNLRAFF. Written as DNA, the CDR3 is TGTGCCAGCAGCCCCGGGGCAGGGGGCAACCTTCGGGCTTTCTTT.

The chain recombines TRBV27 with TRBJ2-5; no clear D. Germline V gives CDR1 MNHEY, CDR2 SMNVEV (reference sequence). V gave up 0 bases and J gave up 5 bases, with 4 bases separating them. The CDR3 runs 12 residues. Here the CDR3 reads CASSLSGETQYF. CDR3 sequence (DNA): TGTGCCAGCAGTTTATCGGGGGAGACCCAGTACTTC.

The chain combines TRBV9 with TRBJ2-2; possibly TRBD1 for D (6 bases). This CDR3 has 14 residues. CDR1 is SGDLS and CDR2 is YYNGEE in the germline V gene. V was shortened by 3 bases and J by 4 bases, with 10 bases between the two germline ends. The CDR3 sequence is CASSAGQSTGELFF. CDR3 bases: TGTGCCAGCAGCGCTGGACAGAGCACCGGGGAGCTGTTTTTT.

The CDR3 sequence: CASRREGTGATHEQYF. The CDR3 nucleotides are TGTGCCAGCAGGAGGGAAGGGACAGGGGCCACCCACGAGCAGTACTTC. The chain has TRBV28 and TRBJ2-7; 10 nucleotides match TRBD1. CDR1 and CDR2 from the germline V gene are MDHEN and SYDVKM. J was trimmed by 5 bases and V by 6 bases; bases with no gene match: 13. The CDR3 is 16 residues long.

This clone is large by share. The chain is built from TRBV19 and TRBJ2-7, with 9 bases that match TRBD1. The CDR3 is made up of 16 amino acids. Germline V gene lookup returns CDR1 LNHDA and CDR2 SQIVND (reference sequence). V lost 5 bases, J lost 0 bases, and 8 bases stayed unmatched. CDR3 coding DNA: TGTGCCAGTAGTCCCCAGGGACAGGGTGTCTCCTACGAGCAGTACTTC. It is translated as CASSPQGQGVSYEQYF.

This clone is medium-sized. The chain recombines TRBV6-1 with TRBJ2-1; 9 bases line up with TRBD2. The V segment lost 1 base and the J segment 2 bases; nucleotides outside the gene matches: 3. Germline CDR1 and CDR2: MNHNS and SASEGT. This CDR3 contains 16 residues. The CDR3 region has the DNA TGTGCCAGCAGTGAAGATAGCGGGGGAACCTACAATGAGCAGTTCTTC. This translates into CASSEDSGGTYNEQFF.

The CDR3 coding sequence is TGCGCCAGCGGCCTGGGGACAGCCTACACCGGGGAGCTGTTTTTT. Protein sequence: CASGLGTAYTGELFF. The chain recombines TRBV5-1 with TRBJ2-2, with 7 bases fitting TRBD1. The V gene's germline CDR1 is SGHRS and CDR2 YFSETQ. This CDR3 has 15 residues. The V segment lost 7 bases and the J segment 3 bases; nucleotides outside the gene matches: 9.

This clone appeared a few times. The V call is TRBV5-1, the J call TRBJ1-1, with D unresolved. Germline V gene sequence: CDR1 SGHRS, CDR2 YFSETQ. V was pared by 5 bases and J by 8 bases, with 16 bases between. The CDR3 is 13 amino acids. The CDR3 loop is CASSEYDLGEAFF. DNA for the CDR3: TGCGCCAGCAGTGAGTACGACTTGGGGGAAGCTTTCTTT.

J is TRBJ2-2 and V is TRBV7-9; D might be TRBD1 (7 bases). Germline V gene data show CDR1 as SEHNR and CDR2 as FQNEAQ (reference sequence). Deletions cut 1 base from V and 4 bases from J, with 19 bases between. The CDR3 runs 18 residues. CDR3 loop: CASSLGPWQGGFTGELFF. In DNA, the CDR3 is TGTGCCAGCAGCTTAGGCCCTTGGCAGGGGGGTTTCACCGGGGAGCTGTTTTTT.